This TCR beta chain was profiled in a study of T-cell reconstitution after alpha-beta-depleted transplantation in children. This clonotype has ten or more counts. As it was prepared, the TCRbeta library received unique molecular identifiers. MiXCR, run by TCRdb on the PCR reads, gives a single entry per CDR3 protein. This table holds nearly 200,000 distinct CDR3 sequences, around 5.9% found once. The CDR3 is made up of 13 amino acids. The germline V gene encodes CDR1 SGHNT and CDR2 YENEEA. V shed 5 bases and J 8 bases; nucleotides not matched to a gene: 6. The TCR sequence derives from a girl less than two years old with combined immunodeficiency, due to receive a stem cell transplant. The sequences come from PBMCs, collected before TCRalphabeta/CD19-depleted stem cell transplant. The rearrangement links TRBV11-3 to TRBJ2-1, with 7 bases aligning to TRBD2. The CDR3 DNA is TGTGCCAGCAGCCCACAACTAGCGTATGAGCAGTTCTTC. Translating gives CASSPQLAYEQFF.